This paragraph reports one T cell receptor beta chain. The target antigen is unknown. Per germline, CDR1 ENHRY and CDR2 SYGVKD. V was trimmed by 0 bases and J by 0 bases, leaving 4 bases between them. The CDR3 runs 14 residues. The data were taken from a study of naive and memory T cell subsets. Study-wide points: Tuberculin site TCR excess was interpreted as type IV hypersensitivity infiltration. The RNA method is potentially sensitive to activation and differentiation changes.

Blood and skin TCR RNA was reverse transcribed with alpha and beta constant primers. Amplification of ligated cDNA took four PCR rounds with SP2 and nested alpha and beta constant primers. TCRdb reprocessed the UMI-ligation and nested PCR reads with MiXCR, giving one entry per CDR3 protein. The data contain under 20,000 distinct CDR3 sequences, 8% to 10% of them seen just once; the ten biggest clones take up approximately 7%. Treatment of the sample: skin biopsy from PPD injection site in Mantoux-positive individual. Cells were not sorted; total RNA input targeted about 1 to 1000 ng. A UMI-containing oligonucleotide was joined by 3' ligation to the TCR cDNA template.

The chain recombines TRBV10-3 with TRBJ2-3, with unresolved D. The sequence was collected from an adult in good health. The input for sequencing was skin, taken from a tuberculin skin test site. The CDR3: CAISESGSTDTQYF. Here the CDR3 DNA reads TGTGCCATCAGTGAGTCTGGCAGCACAGATACGCAGTATTTT.